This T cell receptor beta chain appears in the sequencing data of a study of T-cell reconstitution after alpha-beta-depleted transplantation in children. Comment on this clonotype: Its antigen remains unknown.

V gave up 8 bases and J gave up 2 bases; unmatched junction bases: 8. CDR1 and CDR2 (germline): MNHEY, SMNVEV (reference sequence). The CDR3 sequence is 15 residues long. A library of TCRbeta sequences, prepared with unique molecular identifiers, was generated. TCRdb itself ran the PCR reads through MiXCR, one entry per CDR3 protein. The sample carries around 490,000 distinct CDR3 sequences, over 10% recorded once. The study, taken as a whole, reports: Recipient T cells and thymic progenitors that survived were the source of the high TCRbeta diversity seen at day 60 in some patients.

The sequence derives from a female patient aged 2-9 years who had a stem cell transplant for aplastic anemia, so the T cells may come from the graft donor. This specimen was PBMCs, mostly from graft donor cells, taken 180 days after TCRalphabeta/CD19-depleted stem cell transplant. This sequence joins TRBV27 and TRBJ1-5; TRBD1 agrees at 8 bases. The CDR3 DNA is TGTGCCAGCGGTGCAGGGGGCGCGGGCAATCAGCCCCAGCATTTT. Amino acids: CASGAGGAGNQPQHF.